The next 10 T cell receptor beta chains were all read from a single sample in a study of cytomegalovirus exposure and HLA in healthy donors. PCR primers comprised 60 Vbeta and 13 Jbeta primers. This table comes from immunoSEQ multiplex PCR, and its TCRdb copy is limited to in-frame clones, with some not included. The repertoire holds 110,000 to 150,000 clones, with roughly 75% as singletons. The sample comprised PBMCs. The receptors here all came from a man in his forties in good health and CMV-seronegative.

The rearrangement links TRBV6-1 to TRBJ2-3, with 12 positions matching TRBD2. This CDR3 is built from 18 residues. J was trimmed by 6 bases and V by 2 bases; bases with no gene match: 12. Per germline, CDR1 MNHNS and CDR2 SASEGT. This CDR3 reads CASSELISSGGAEDTQYF. The CDR3 DNA reads as TGTGCCAGCAGTGAACTAATCTCTAGCGGGGGGGCTGAGGATACGCAGTATTTT.

This clone showed up just once. This chain uses TRBV15 with TRBJ2-7, with D possibly TRBD1 on 5 matching bases. V gave up 0 bases and J gave up 4 bases, with 10 bases separating them. Germline values: CDR1 LNHNV, CDR2 YYDKDF (reference sequence). The CDR3 has 14 amino acids. CDR3 sequence (DNA): TGTGCCACCAGCAGAGATCGGCAGGGATACGAGCAGTACTTC. Protein product: CATSRDRQGYEQYF.

This rearrangement joins TRBV7-3 to TRBJ2-3, with D possibly TRBD1 on 6 matching bases. The V and J ends lost 3 bases and 4 bases respectively, with 14 bases between them. CDR1 is SGHTA, CDR2 FQGTGA, per germline. CDR3 size: 15 residues. CDR3 amino acids: CASSFRERGSDTQYF. Here the CDR3 DNA reads TGTGCCAGCAGCTTCCGCGAGAGGGGGTCAGATACGCAGTATTTT. Complete variable domain (other parts from reference TRBV7-3 and TRBJ2-3): GAGVSQTPSNKVTEKGKYVELRCDPISGHTALYWYRQSLGQGPEFLIYFQGTGAADDSGLPNDRFFAVRPEGSVSTLKIQRTERGDSAVYLCASSFRERGSDTQYFGPGTRLTVL.

The rearrangement joins TRBV27 to TRBJ2-2; 9 bases are shared with TRBD1. Trimming removed 5 bases from V and 6 bases from J; junction bases left unmatched: 7. The germline gives CDR1 MNHEY, CDR2 SMNVEV (reference sequence). The CDR3 runs to 15 residues. Here the CDR3 reads CASSLRTGASGELFF. CDR3 coding DNA: TGTGCCAGCAGTCTACGGACAGGGGCTTCCGGGGAGCTGTTTTTT.

CDR3 coding DNA: TGTGCCAGCAGTTACTCGCACACAGGAGTGAGTGAAGCTTTCTTT. Protein sequence: CASSYSHTGVSEAFF. This sequence joins TRBV6-5 and TRBJ1-1; D is possibly TRBD1 (5 bases). The length of the CDR3 is 15 residues. Deletions cut 0 bases from V and 7 bases from J, with 15 bases between. CDR1 and CDR2 from the germline V gene are MNHEY and SVGAGI.

The chain has TRBV7-2 and TRBJ2-5; D is perhaps TRBD1 (6 bases). Trimming shortened V by 2 bases and J by 1 base, and 14 bases separated the two germline ends. This CDR3 has 16 residues. Germline CDR1 SGHTA, CDR2 FQGNSA. The CDR3 is CASSLFGGSIQETQYF. The CDR3 DNA sequence: TGTGCCAGCAGCTTATTTGGGGGCTCAATCCAAGAGACCCAGTACTTC.

The rearrangement uses TRBV4-3 and TRBJ1-4; no reliable D call. The V end was cut by 6 bases, the J end by 0 bases, with 8 bases between. CDR1 is LGHNA and CDR2 is YSLEER in the germline V gene. This CDR3 contains 14 residues. The CDR3 DNA reads TGCGCCAGCAGTCGAGGTGCAACTAATGAAAAACTGTTTTTT. Translated: CASSRGATNEKLFF.

The chain employs TRBV7-2 and TRBJ2-5; a possible D gene is TRBD1 (6 bases). The J call may be wrong; the DNA end is better matched by TRBJ2-7. The germline CDR1 and CDR2 sequences are SGHTA and FQGNSA. CDR3 size: 12 residues. The CDR3 bases are TGTGCCAGCAGCTTGCAGGGGTACGAGCAGTACTTC. This translates into CASSLQGYEQYF.

This chain uses TRBV4-1 with TRBJ1-3; a weak D match, TRBD1 (5 bases). This CDR3 has 19 residues. Germline V gene sequence: CDR1 MGHRA, CDR2 YSYEKL. The V end was cut by 0 bases, the J end by 3 bases, with 21 bases between. In DNA form, the CDR3 reads TGCGCCAGCAGCCAAGATGGAGTATTAGGGGTGCAGCTTGGAAACACCATATATTTT. Translation: CASSQDGVLGVQLGNTIYF.

This clone was counted a single time. The V call is TRBV2, the J call TRBJ2-3, with TRBD1 matching 9 bases. Germline V CDR1 and CDR2: SNHLY, FYNNEI. The ends lost 5 bases at V and 5 bases at J; junction bases unmatched: 11. The CDR3 is 16 residues long. CDR3 sequence: CASSLTGGAYRDTQYF. CDR3 nucleotide sequence: TGTGCCAGCAGTCTTACAGGGGGCGCCTATCGAGATACGCAGTATTTT.